This entry is about one T cell receptor (beta chain). Its target is not known. Germline V gives CDR1 LGHDT, CDR2 YNNKEL (reference sequence). This CDR3 spans 15 amino acids. Trimming stripped 4 bases from V and 1 base from J, with 13 bases between. This entry is derived from a study of T cell responses to AZD1222 COVID-19 vaccine. Study-wide results and limits: Vaccine-associated CD4 TCRs ranged over spike, dominating at 160-218 and 743-854. Increased Spike-specific TCR breadth and depth were observed after two AZD1222 doses. Clonal diversity may have been underestimated in mostly white British donors.

TCRdb's table, derived via immunoSEQ multiplex PCR, lists solely in-frame clones and lacks some. In the table there are approximately 100,000 clones, about 90% of which are singletons. This sequence was found in an adult in good health. The genes are TRBV3-1 (or the pseudogene TRBV3-2) and TRBJ1-1; no clear D gene. The specimen comprised peripheral blood, sampled on day 0 of AZD1222 vaccination. The CDR3 is CASSRGGHPNTEAFF. The DNA for the CDR3 is TGTGCCAGCAGCCGTGGTGGGCACCCGAACACTGAAGCTTTCTTT.